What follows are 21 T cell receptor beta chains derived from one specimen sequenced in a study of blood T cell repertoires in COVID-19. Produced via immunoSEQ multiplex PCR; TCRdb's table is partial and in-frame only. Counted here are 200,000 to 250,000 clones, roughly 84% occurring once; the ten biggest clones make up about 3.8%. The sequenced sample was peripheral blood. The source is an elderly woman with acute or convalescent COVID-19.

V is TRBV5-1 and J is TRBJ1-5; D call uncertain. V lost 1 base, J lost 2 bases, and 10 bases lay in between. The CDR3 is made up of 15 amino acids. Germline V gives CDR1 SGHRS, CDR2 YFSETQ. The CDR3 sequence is CASSLSGEGNQPQHF. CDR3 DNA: TGCGCCAGCAGCTTGAGCGGGGAGGGCAATCAGCCCCAGCATTTT.

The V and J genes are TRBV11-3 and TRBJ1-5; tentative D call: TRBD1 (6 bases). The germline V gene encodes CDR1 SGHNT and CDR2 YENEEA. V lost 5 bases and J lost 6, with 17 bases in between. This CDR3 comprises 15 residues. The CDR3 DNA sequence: TGTGCCAGCAGCCACACAGGGCTACTTTGTCAGCCCCAGCATTTT. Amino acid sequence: CASSHTGLLCQPQHF. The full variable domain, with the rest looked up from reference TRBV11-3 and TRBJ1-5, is EAGVVQSPRYKIIEKKQPVAFWCNPISGHNTLYWYLQNLGQGPELLIRYENEEAVDDSQLPKDRFSAERLKGVDSTLKIQPAELGDSAVYLCASSHTGLLCQPQHFGDGTRLSIL.

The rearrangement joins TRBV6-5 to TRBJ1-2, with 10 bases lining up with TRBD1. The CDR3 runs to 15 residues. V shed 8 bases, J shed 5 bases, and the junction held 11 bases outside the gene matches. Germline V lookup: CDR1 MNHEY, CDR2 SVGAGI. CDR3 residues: CASDRDRGFGYGYTF. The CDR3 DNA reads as TGTGCCAGCGACCGGGACAGGGGATTCGGATATGGCTACACCTTC.

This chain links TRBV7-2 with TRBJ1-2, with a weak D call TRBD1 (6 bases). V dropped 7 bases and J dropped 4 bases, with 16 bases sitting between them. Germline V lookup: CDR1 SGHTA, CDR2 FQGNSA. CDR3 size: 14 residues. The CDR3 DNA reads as TGTGCCAGCACCTCCCAGGCGGGGGCCTATGGCTACACCTTC. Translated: CASTSQAGAYGYTF.

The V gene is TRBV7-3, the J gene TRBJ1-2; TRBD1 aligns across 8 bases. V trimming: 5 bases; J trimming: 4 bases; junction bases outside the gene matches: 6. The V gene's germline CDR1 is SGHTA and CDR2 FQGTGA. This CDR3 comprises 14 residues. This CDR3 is CASSPPGGSYGYTF. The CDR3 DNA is TGTGCCAGCAGCCCACCAGGGGGCAGCTATGGCTACACCTTC. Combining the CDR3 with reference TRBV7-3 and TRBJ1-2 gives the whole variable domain GAGVSQTPSNKVTEKGKYVELRCDPISGHTALYWYRQSLGQGPEFLIYFQGTGAADDSGLPNDRFFAVRPEGSVSTLKIQRTERGDSAVYLCASSPPGGSYGYTFGSGTRLTVV.

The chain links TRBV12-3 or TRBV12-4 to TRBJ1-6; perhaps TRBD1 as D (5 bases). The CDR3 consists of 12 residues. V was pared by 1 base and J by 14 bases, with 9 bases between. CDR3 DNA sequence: TGTGCCAGCAGTTTAGTGGGGGGGGCCCTCCACTTT. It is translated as CASSLVGGALHF.

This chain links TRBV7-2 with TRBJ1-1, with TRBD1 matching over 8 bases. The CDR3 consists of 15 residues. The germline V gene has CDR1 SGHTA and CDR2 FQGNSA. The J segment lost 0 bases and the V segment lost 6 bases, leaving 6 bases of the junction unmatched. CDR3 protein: CASRADRAVNTEAFF. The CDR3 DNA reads TGTGCCAGCAGGGCGGACAGGGCCGTGAACACTGAAGCTTTCTTT.

The CDR3 sequence: CATSRDGKGEFF. The CDR3 region has the DNA TGTGCCACCAGCAGAGACGGCAAGGGGGAGTTCTTC. The V and J genes are TRBV15 and TRBJ2-1; possible D gene TRBD1, 6 bases. The CDR3 runs to 12 residues. From germline, CDR1 is LNHNV and CDR2 YYDKDF (reference sequence). V gave up 0 bases and J gave up 14 bases, with 11 bases separating them. Variable domain in full (rest from reference TRBV15 and TRBJ2-1): DAMVIQNPRYQVTQFGKPVTLSCSQTLNHNVMYWYQQKSSQAPKLLFHYYDKDFNNEADTPDNFQSRRPNTSFCFLDIRSPGLGDTAMYLCATSRDGKGEFFGPGTRLTVL.

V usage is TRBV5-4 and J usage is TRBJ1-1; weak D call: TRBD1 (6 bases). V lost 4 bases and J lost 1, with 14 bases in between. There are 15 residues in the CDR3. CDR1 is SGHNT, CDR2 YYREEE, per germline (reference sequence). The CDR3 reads CASSTEQGWNTEAFF. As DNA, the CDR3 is TGTGCCAGCAGCACGGAACAGGGTTGGAACACTGAAGCTTTCTTT.

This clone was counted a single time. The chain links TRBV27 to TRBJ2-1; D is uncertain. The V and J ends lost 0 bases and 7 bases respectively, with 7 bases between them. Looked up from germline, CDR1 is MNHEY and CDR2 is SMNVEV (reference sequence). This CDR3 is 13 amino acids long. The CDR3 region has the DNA TGTGCCAGCAGTTTATCCGGTGGTAATGAGCAGTTCTTC. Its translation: CASSLSGGNEQFF.

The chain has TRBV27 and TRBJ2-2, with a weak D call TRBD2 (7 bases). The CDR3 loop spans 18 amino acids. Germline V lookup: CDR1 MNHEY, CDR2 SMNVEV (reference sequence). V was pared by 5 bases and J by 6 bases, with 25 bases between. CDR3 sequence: CASSPLPIGGEGAGELFF. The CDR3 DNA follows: TGTGCCAGCAGTCCCCTACCTATAGGGGGGGAAGGAGCCGGGGAGCTGTTTTTT.

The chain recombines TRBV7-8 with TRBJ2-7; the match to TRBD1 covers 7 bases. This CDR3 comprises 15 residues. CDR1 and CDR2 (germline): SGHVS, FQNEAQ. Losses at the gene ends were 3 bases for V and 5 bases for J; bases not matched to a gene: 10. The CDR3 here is CASSFRSGGVHEQYF. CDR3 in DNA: TGTGCCAGCAGCTTCCGATCAGGGGGTGTCCACGAGCAGTACTTC.

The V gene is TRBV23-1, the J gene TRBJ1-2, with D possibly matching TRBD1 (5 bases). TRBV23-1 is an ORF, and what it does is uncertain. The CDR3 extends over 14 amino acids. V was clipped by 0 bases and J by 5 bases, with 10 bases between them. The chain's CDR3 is CASSQSRGRYGYTF. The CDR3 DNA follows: TGCGCCAGCAGTCAATCTCGGGGGAGGTATGGCTACACCTTC.

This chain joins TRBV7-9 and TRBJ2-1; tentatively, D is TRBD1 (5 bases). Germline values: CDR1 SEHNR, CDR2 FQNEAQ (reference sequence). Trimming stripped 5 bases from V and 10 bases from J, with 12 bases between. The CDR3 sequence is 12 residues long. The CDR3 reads CASSRRGEEQFF. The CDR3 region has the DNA TGTGCCAGCAGCCGTAGGGGTGAAGAGCAGTTCTTC.

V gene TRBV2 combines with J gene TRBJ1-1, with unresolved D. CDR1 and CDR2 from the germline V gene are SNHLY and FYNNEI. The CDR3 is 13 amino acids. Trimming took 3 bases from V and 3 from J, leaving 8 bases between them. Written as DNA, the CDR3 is TGTGCCAGCAGTGATGGGCCTTACACTGAAGCTTTCTTT. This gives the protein CASSDGPYTEAFF.

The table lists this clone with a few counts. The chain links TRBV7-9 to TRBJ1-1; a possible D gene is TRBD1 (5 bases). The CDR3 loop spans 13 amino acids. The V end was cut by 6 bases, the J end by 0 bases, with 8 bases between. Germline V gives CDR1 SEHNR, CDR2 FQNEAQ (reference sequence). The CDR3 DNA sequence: TGTGCCAGCAGGAGGGACTTGAACACTGAAGCTTTCTTT. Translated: CASRRDLNTEAFF. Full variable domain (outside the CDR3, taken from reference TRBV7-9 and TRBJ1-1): DTGVSQNPRHKITKRGQNVTFRCDPISEHNRLYWYRQTLGQGPEFLTYFQNEAQLEKSRLLSDRFSAERPKGSFSTLEIQRTEQGDSAMYLCASRRDLNTEAFFGQGTRLTVV.

The CDR3 loop reads CASIEGGGPFSGYTF. The CDR3 DNA reads as TGTGCCAGCATCGAGGGGGGGGGCCCCTTTAGTGGCTACACCTTC. The chain carries TRBV7-2 and TRBJ1-2, with D possibly TRBD1 on 6 matching bases. Germline V gene data show CDR1 as SGHTA and CDR2 as FQGNSA. The CDR3 is 15 amino acids. The V end lost 7 bases, the J end lost 7 bases, and 22 bases lay between the germline ends.

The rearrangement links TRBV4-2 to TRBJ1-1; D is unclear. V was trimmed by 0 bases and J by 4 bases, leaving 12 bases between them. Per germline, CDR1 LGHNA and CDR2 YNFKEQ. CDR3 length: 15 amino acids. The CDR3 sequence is CASSQDWGGGTEAFF. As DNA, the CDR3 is TGTGCCAGCAGCCAAGATTGGGGAGGTGGCACTGAAGCTTTCTTT.

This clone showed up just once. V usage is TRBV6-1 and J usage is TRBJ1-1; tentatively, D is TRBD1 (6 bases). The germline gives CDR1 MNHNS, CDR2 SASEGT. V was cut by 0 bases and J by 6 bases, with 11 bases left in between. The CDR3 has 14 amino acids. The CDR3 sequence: CASSEAGALAEAFF. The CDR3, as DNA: TGTGCCAGCAGTGAAGCGGGGGCGTTGGCTGAAGCTTTCTTT.

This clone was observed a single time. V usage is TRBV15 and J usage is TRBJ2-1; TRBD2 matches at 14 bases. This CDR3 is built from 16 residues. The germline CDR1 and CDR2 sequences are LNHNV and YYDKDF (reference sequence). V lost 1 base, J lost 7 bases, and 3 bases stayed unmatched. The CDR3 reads CATSRGTSGGLNEQFF. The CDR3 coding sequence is TGTGCCACCAGCAGAGGGACTAGCGGGGGGTTGAATGAGCAGTTCTTC.

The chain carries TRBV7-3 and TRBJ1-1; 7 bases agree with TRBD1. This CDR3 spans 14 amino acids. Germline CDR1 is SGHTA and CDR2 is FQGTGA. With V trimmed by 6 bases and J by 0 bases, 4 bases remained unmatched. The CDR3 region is CASSPTGMNTEAFF. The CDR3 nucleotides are TGTGCCAGCAGTCCGACAGGGATGAACACTGAAGCTTTCTTT. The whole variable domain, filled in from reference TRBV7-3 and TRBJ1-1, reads GAGVSQTPSNKVTEKGKYVELRCDPISGHTALYWYRQSLGQGPEFLIYFQGTGAADDSGLPNDRFFAVRPEGSVSTLKIQRTERGDSAVYLCASSPTGMNTEAFFGQGTRLTVV.